This TCR beta chain originates from a study of CD8 T cells in Susac syndrome. Study-wide results and limits: The study admitted that it had a relatively small number of individuals in its TCR sequencing and HLA analysis.

This clonotype was recorded once. Its antigen remains unidentified. Random-hexamer reverse transcription was applied to roughly 0.5 to 1 ug RNA. Multiplex PCR with immunoSEQ amplified the TCR beta CDR3 across 54 Vbeta and 13 Jbeta. MiXCR, applied by TCRdb to the immunoSEQ multiplex PCR reads, yields one record per CDR3 protein. This table has about 160,000 distinct CDR3 sequences, roughly 95% appearing once. Germline V gene data show CDR1 as SGHTA and CDR2 as FQGNSA. The CDR3 consists of 14 residues. The ends were cut back, 1 base at V and 11 bases at J, with 17 bases in the middle. Negative isolation was used for CD8+ and CD4+ T cells, and FACS enrichment was applied to TEMRA cells.

This chain connects TRBV7-2 to TRBJ1-1, with D possibly matching TRBD1 (6 bases). This clonotype was sampled from a human donor with multiple sclerosis. Specimen: CD4+ T cells from PBMCs. The CDR3 DNA reads TGTGCCAGCAGCTTAGGGGGGTTGGAGCAGGGGGCTTTCTTT. It is translated as CASSLGGLEQGAFF.